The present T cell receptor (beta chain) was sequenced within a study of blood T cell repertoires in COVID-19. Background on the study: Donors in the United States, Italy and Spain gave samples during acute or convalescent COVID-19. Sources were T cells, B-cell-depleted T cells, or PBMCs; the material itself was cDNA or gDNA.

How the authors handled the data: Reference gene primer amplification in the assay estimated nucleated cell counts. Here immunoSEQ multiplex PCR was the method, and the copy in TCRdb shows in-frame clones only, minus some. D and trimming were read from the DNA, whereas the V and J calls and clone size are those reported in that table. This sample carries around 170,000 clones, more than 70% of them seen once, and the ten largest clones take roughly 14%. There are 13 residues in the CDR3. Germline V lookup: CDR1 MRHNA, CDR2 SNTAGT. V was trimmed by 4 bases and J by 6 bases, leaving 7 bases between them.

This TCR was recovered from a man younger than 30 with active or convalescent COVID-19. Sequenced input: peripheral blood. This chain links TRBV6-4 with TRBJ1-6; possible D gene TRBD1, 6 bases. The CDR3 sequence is CASSAGVNSPLHF. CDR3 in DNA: TGTGCCAGCAGTGCAGGGGTTAATTCACCCCTCCACTTT.